Following are 18 T cell receptor beta chains from one sample sequenced in a study of blood T cells in healthy people across ages. Combining a sample-barcoded 5' primer with a J-beta primer mix, a second PCR ran for about 6 to 12 cycles. From the 5' RACE reads, TCRdb called clonotypes with MiXCR, one entry per CDR3 protein. The top ten hold around 24% of the sample, which has 780,000 or so distinct CDR3 sequences, 45% to 70% seen once. Material: blood. The origin of the receptors is a man in his forties in good health.

This clonotype was counted between two and nine times. The rearrangement uses TRBV29-1 and TRBJ2-1, with 11 bases fitting TRBD2. CDR3 size: 17 residues. The trim removed 3 bases at V and 6 bases at J, leaving 13 bases unmatched. Looked up from germline, CDR1 is SQVTM and CDR2 is ANQGSEA. The DNA of the CDR3 is TGCAGCGTTGAGTCGTTATTACTAGCGGGAGTGGGCAATGAGCAGTTCTTC. This sequence encodes CSVESLLLAGVGNEQFF.

Of note for this clonotype: The junction does not match germline at one end; this may be a read error. V gene TRBV29-1 combines with J gene TRBJ2-6, with D possibly being TRBD1 (6 bases). In germline, CDR1 is SQVTM, CDR2 ANQGSEA. This CDR3 has 16 amino acids. CDR3 residues: CSVARDTDSGANVPTF. The CDR3 nucleotides are TGCAGCGTCGCTCGGGACACAGACTCTGGGGCCAACGTCCCGACTTTC.

In its sample, this clonotype was seen a few times. The V call is TRBV6-5, the J call TRBJ2-7; 11 positions agree with TRBD2. The CDR3 loop spans 15 amino acids. CDR1 is MNHEY and CDR2 is SVGAGI in the germline V gene. After removal of 5 bases from V and 5 bases from J, the junction contained 8 bases not matched to a gene. CDR3 nucleotides: TGTGCCAGCAGTCGCTTAGCGGGAGGGCCCGACGAGCAGTACTTC. Protein product: CASSRLAGGPDEQYF.

The chain carries TRBV28 and TRBJ2-3, with TRBD2 identical over 13 bases. V lost 1 base and J lost 3; bases outside the gene matches: 4. This CDR3 has 17 residues. Per germline, CDR1 MDHEN and CDR2 SYDVKM. Here the CDR3 DNA reads TGTGCCAGCAGTTTATTACTAGCGGGAGGGAATACAGATACGCAGTATTTT. Its translation is CASSLLLAGGNTDTQYF. Based on the CDR3 plus reference TRBV28 and TRBJ2-3, the full variable domain is DVKVTQSSRYLVKRTGEKVFLECVQDMDHENMFWYRQDPGLGLRLIYFSYDVKMKEKGDIPEGYSVSREKKERFSLILESASTNQTSMYLCASSLLLAGGNTDTQYFGPGTRLTVL.

This clonotype was counted only a few times. The chain employs TRBV27 and TRBJ2-1, with D possibly TRBD2 on 6 matching bases. The V gene's germline CDR1 is MNHEY and CDR2 SMNVEV (reference sequence). The CDR3 is 14 residues long. V was clipped by 11 bases and J by 10 bases, with 24 bases between them. CDR3 protein: CAGEASSPGGEQFF. The CDR3 DNA is TGTGCCGGGGAGGCATCTAGCCCTGGTGGGGAGCAGTTCTTC.

The chain uses TRBV27 and TRBJ1-6; no firm D call. The ends were cut back, 2 bases at V and 7 bases at J, with 9 bases in the middle. Per the germline V gene, CDR1 is MNHEY and CDR2 is SMNVEV (reference sequence). This CDR3 spans 14 amino acids. CDR3 amino acids: CASSLGYPNSPLHF. CDR3 nucleotides: TGTGCCAGCAGTTTAGGCTACCCAAATTCACCCCTCCACTTT.

This chain uses TRBV3-1 with TRBJ2-3; TRBD1 or TRBD2 may be the D gene (6 bases each). Trimming removed 0 bases from V and 9 bases from J, with 19 bases in between. This CDR3 comprises 16 residues. From germline, CDR1 is LGHDT and CDR2 YNNKEL (reference sequence). CDR3 DNA: TGTGCCAGCAGCCAAGAATCCCTCGGGGGCATACGGACGCAGTATTTT. Encoded protein: CASSQESLGGIRTQYF.

This clonotype has more than one count but fewer than ten. The chain combines TRBV7-9 with TRBJ2-7; 7 positions agree with TRBD2. The CDR3 runs to 12 residues. Unmatched junction bases numbered 2, after V lost 5 bases and J lost 4 bases. Germline V gene data show CDR1 as SEHNR and CDR2 as FQNEAQ (reference sequence). As DNA, the CDR3 is TGTGCCAGCAGCACGGGGGGTTACGAGCAGTACTTC. It specifies CASSTGGYEQYF.

J is TRBJ2-7 and V is TRBV10-3, with 9 positions matching TRBD2. The CDR3 has 12 residues. Germline-derived CDR1 and CDR2 are ENHRY and SYGVKD. V shed 4 bases, J shed 7 bases, and the junction held 2 bases outside the gene matches. CDR3 sequence (DNA): TGTGCCATCAGTGGGACTAGCGCAGAGCAGTACTTC. Translating it yields CAISGTSAEQYF.

The chain couples TRBV7-6 to TRBJ2-3; 7 bases are a match to TRBD2. Germline V gene lookup returns CDR1 SGHVS and CDR2 FNYEAQ. With 5 bases clipped from V and 3 bases from J, the junction kept 14 bases outside the gene matches. The CDR3 has 17 amino acids. Written as DNA, the CDR3 is TGTGCCAGCAGCCAATTTACCGGGACTACTATTACAGATACGCAGTATTTT. This encodes CASSQFTGTTITDTQYF.

This clonotype was seen once. The genes are TRBV29-1 and TRBJ2-1; TRBD1 matches at 7 bases. V shed 4 bases, J shed 7 bases, and the junction held 19 bases outside the gene matches. Looked up from germline, CDR1 is SQVTM and CDR2 is ANQGSEA. This CDR3 spans 17 amino acids. CDR3 in DNA: TGCAGCGTTGCCCAAAGACACAGGGGCTCCCAAGGGAATGAGCAGTTCTTC. Its translation: CSVAQRHRGSQGNEQFF.

This clonotype has more than one count but fewer than ten. The rearrangement links TRBV7-2 to TRBJ2-4, with a tentative D call TRBD1 (6 bases). Germline loops: CDR1 SGHTA, CDR2 FQGNSA. CDR3 length: 16 residues. V shed 5 bases and J shed 0 bases, with 14 bases lying between them. The CDR3 protein is CASSPGRGIAKNIQYF. For the CDR3, the DNA is TGTGCCAGCAGCCCGGGCAGGGGAATAGCCAAAAACATTCAGTACTTC.

This chain connects TRBV12-3 or TRBV12-4 to TRBJ2-1; D call uncertain. The CDR3 runs 12 residues. V lost 7 bases and J 9 bases, leaving 13 bases between the germline ends. The CDR3 sequence is CASTGPHSEQFF. The CDR3 nucleotides are TGTGCCAGCACCGGTCCTCACAGTGAGCAGTTCTTC.

Remarks on this clonotype: A much larger clone is a single base away; this may be a read error. The J gene is TRBJ2-5, the V gene TRBV6-2 or TRBV6-3, with D tentatively TRBD1 (5 bases). This CDR3 spans 16 amino acids. Germline CDR1 and CDR2: MNHEY and SVGEGT. CDR3 sequence (DNA): TGTACCAGCAGGCCCCTTTCCAGGGTGTCCCAAGAGACCCAGTACTTC. It encodes CTSRPLSRVSQETQYF.

The V and J genes are TRBV12-3 or TRBV12-4 and TRBJ2-6, with TRBD1 as a possible D gene (5 bases). With 5 bases removed from V and 12 bases from J, the gap between germline ends came to 11 bases. This CDR3 contains 12 residues. In DNA form, the CDR3 reads TGTGCCAGCAGTCCCCGTAGGGGCGTCCTGACTTTC. Translation: CASSPRRGVLTF.

The rearrangement uses TRBV10-2 and TRBJ2-7; possible D gene TRBD2, 5 bases. The V end lost 7 bases, the J end lost 4 bases, and 14 bases lay between the germline ends. CDR1 is WSHSY and CDR2 is SAAADI in the germline V gene. The CDR3 loop spans 13 amino acids. This CDR3 is CASTPRGGYEQYF. The CDR3 DNA reads TGCGCCAGCACCCCAAGAGGCGGGTACGAGCAGTACTTC.

The gene calls are TRBV28 and TRBJ2-7; 11 bases match TRBD2. Losses at the gene ends were 6 bases for V and 7 bases for J; bases not matched to a gene: 17. The CDR3 has 17 residues. Germline values: CDR1 MDHEN, CDR2 SYDVKM. CDR3 sequence: CASSLRTSGFWYNEQYF. CDR3 DNA: TGTGCCAGCAGCCTACGGACTAGCGGGTTTTGGTACAATGAGCAGTACTTC. The full variable domain, with the rest looked up from reference TRBV28 and TRBJ2-7, is DVKVTQSSRYLVKRTGEKVFLECVQDMDHENMFWYRQDPGLGLRLIYFSYDVKMKEKGDIPEGYSVSREKKERFSLILESASTNQTSMYLCASSLRTSGFWYNEQYFGPGTRLTVT.

As DNA, the CDR3 is TGTGCCAGCAGCTTAGGGGCTACGGAGTACTTC. The encoded protein is CASSLGATEYF. The chain links TRBV7-3 to TRBJ2-7; perhaps TRBD1 as D (5 bases). Germline V CDR1 and CDR2: SGHTA, FQGTGA. The V gene lost 2 bases and the J gene lost 11 bases, with 10 bases spanning the gap. This CDR3 has 11 residues.